This T cell receptor (beta chain) emerged from a study of memory CD4+ T cells and cytomegalovirus serostatus. At the level of the study: This sample comes from healthy Belgian adults, eight to ten CMV seropositive, under 25 seronegative.

Worth noting for this clone: Its target is not known.

Single viable CD3+CD4+CD8-CD45RO+ cells were sorted as the memory CD4+ T cells. The repertoire was sequenced with immunoSEQ multiplex PCR; TCRdb's copy has only in-frame clones and lacks some. The table lists about 56,000 clones, roughly 87% of them singletons. This CDR3 has 14 amino acids. V dropped 5 bases and J dropped 8; count of bases not matched to a gene: 6. From germline, CDR1 is SGHVS and CDR2 FQNEAQ. Regarding the study as a whole: Suggested: most of the CMV-linked TCR signature lies in CD4+ memory cells. Median bootstrapped AUC for CMV status was about 0.96 originally, roughly 0.92 US-trained. 67 of 164 known CMV-associated TCRbeta sequences appeared in CD4+ memory.

The sequence was obtained from an adult in good health and CMV-seronegative. The chain joins TRBV7-8 to TRBJ1-2; 12 bases fit TRBD1. The sample consisted of memory CD4+ T cells from blood. The CDR3 protein is CASSLGQGAGGYTF. In nucleotides, the CDR3 is TGTGCCAGCAGCCTGGGACAGGGGGCTGGGGGCTACACCTTC.